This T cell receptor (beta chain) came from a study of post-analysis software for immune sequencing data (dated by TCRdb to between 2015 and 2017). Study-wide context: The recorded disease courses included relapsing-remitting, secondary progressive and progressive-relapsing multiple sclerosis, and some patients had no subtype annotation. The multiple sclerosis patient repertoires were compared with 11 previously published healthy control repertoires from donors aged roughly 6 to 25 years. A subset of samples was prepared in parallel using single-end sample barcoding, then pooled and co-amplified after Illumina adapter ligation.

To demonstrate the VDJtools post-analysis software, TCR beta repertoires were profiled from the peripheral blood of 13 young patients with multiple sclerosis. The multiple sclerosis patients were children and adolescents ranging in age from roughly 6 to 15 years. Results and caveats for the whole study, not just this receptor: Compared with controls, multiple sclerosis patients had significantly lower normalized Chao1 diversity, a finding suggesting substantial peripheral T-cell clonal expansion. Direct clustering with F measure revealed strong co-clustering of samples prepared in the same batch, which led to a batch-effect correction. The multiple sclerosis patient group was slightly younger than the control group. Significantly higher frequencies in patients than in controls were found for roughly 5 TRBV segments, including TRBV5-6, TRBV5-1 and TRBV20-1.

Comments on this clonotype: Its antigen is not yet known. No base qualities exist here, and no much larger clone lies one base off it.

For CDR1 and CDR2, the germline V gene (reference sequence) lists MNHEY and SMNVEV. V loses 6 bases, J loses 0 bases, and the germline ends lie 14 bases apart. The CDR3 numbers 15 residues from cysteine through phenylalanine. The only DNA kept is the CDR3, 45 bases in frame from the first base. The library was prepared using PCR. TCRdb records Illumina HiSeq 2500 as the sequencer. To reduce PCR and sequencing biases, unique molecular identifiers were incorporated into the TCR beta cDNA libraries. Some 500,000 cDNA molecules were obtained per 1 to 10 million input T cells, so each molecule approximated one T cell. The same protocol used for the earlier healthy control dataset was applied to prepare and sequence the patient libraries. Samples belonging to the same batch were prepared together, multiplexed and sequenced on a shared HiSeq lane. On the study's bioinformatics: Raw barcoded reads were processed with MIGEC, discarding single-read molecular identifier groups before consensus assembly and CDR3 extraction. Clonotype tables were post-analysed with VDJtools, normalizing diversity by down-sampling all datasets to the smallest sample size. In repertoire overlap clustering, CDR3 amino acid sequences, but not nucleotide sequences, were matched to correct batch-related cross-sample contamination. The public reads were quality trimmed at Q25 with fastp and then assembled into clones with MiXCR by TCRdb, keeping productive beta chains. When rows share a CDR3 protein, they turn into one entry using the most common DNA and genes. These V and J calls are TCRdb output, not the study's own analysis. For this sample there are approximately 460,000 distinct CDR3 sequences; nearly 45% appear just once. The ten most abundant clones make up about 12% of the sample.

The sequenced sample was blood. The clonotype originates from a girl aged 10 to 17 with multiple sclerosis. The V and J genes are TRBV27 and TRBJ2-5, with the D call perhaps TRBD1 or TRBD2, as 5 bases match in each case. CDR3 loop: CASSPGTDYQETQYF. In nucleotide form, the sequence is TGTGCCAGCAGCCCGGGGACGGACTACCAAGAGACCCAGTACTTC.